This T cell receptor beta chain originates from a study of OX40 agonist ivuxolimab in advanced cancers. Whole-study context: Six ivuxolimab dose levels, 0.01 to 10 mg/kg, were given intravenously every 2 weeks.

This table comes from immunoSEQ multiplex PCR, and its TCRdb copy is limited to in-frame clones, with some not included. In the table there are roughly 30,000 clones, 80% to 95% of which are singletons. Looked up from germline, CDR1 is SQVTM and CDR2 is ANQGSEA. The CDR3 covers 13 residues. The trim removed 3 bases at V and 11 bases at J, leaving 11 bases unmatched. Notes on the study in general: Among the lowest levels of clonal expansion were found in partial responders at 0.1-3.0 mg/kg.

Remarks on this clone: What it recognizes is unknown.

The source material was CD4+ or CD8+ T cells sorted from blood, sampled in a trial of the OX40 agonist ivuxolimab. The TCR was taken from an adult with an advanced solid tumor such as melanoma, head and neck, liver or kidney cancer. J is TRBJ1-2 and V is TRBV29-1; 8 nucleotides line up with TRBD1. Written as DNA, the CDR3 is TGCAGCGTTGACGCCAGGGGGCTGAGCGGGTACACCTTC. Its protein product is CSVDARGLSGYTF. The full variable domain, in which reference TRBV29-1 and TRBJ1-2 provide the parts outside the CDR3, is SAVISQKPSRDICQRGTSLTIQCQVDSQVTMMFWYRQQPGQSLTLIATANQGSEATYESGFVIDKFPISRPNLTFSTLTVSNMSPEDSSIYLCSVDARGLSGYTFGSGTRLTVV.